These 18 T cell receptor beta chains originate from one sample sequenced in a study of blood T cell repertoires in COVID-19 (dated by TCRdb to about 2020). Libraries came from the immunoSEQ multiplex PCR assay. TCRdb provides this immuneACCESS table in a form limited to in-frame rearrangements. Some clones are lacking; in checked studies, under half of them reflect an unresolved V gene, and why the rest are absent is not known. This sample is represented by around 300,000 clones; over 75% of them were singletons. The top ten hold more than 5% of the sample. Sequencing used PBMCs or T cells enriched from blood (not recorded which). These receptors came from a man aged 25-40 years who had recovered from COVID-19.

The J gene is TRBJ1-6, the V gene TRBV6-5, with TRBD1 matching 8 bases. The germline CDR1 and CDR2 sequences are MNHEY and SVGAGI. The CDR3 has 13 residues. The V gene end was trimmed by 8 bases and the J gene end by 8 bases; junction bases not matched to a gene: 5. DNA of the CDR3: TGTGCCAGCGCGCAGGGGGCTTATTCACCCCTCCACTTT. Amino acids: CASAQGAYSPLHF.

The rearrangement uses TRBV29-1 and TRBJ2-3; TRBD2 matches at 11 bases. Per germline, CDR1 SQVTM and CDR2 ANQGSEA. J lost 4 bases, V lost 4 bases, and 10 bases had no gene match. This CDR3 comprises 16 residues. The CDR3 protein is CSVVVAGGRRPDTQYF. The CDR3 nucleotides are TGCAGCGTTGTGGTAGCGGGGGGGCGTCGACCAGATACGCAGTATTTT.

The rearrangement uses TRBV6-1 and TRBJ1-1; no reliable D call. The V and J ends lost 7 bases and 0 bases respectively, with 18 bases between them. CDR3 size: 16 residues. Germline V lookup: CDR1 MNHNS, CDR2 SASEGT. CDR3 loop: CASIEGTRGMNTEAFF. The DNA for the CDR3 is TGTGCCAGCATTGAGGGAACGCGGGGTATGAACACTGAAGCTTTCTTT.

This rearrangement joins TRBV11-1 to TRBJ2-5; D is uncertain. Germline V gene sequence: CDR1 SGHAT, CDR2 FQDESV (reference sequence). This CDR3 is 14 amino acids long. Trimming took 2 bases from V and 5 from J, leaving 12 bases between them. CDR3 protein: CASSLTGWAETQYF. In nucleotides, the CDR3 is TGTGCCAGCAGCTTAACCGGCTGGGCGGAGACCCAGTACTTC.

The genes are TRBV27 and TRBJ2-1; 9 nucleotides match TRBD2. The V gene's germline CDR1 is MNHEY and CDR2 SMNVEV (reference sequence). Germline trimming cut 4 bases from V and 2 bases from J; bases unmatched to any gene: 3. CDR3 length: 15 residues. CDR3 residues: CASSSPSGAYNEQFF. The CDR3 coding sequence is TGTGCCAGCAGTTCTCCTAGCGGGGCCTACAATGAGCAGTTCTTC.

The CDR3 coding sequence is TGTGCCAGCAGCGTAGTGGAGGTTGATAGCAATCAGCCCCAGCATTTT. Protein: CASSVVEVDSNQPQHF. The chain has TRBV9 and TRBJ1-5; D is undetermined. Per germline, CDR1 SGDLS and CDR2 YYNGEE. The V gene lost 0 bases and the J gene lost 0 bases, with 10 bases spanning the gap. This CDR3 contains 16 residues.

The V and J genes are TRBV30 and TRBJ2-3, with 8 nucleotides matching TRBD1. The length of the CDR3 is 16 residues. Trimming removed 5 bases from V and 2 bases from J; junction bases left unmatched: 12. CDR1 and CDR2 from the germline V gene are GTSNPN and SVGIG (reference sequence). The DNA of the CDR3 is TGTGCCTGGCGAGCCCCCGGGACAGGAATCACAGATACGCAGTATTTT. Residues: CAWRAPGTGITDTQYF.

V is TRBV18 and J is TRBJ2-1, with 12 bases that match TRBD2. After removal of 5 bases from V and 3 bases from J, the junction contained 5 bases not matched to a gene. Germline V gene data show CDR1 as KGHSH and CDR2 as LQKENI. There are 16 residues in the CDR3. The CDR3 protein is CASSYLAGGYYNEQFF. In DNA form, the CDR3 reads TGTGCCAGCTCATATCTAGCGGGGGGGTACTACAATGAGCAGTTCTTC.

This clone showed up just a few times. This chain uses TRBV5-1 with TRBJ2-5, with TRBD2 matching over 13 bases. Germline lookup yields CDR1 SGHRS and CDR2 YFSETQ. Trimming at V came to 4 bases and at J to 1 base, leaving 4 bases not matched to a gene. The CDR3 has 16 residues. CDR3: CASSQGLAGAQETQYF. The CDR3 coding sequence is TGCGCCAGCAGCCAAGGACTAGCGGGGGCCCAAGAGACCCAGTACTTC. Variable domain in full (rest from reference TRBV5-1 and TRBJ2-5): KAGVTQTPRYLIKTRGQQVTLSCSPISGHRSVSWYQQTPGQGLQFLFEYFSETQRNKGNFPGRFSGRQFSNSRSEMNVSTLELGDSALYLCASSQGLAGAQETQYFGPGTRLLVL.

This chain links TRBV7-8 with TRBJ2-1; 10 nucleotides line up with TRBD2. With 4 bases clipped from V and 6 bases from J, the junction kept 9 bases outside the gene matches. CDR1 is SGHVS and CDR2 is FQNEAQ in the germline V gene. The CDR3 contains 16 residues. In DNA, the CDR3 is TGTGCCAGCAGCTCCTATACTAGCGGGGCCCCCAATGAGCAGTTCTTC. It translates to CASSSYTSGAPNEQFF.

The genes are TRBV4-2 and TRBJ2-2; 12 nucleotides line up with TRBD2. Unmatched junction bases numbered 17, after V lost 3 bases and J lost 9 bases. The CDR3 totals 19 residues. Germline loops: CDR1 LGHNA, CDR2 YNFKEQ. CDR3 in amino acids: CASSHYQASGGASGRELFF. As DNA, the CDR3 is TGTGCCAGCAGCCATTACCAAGCTAGCGGGGGGGCCTCTGGAAGGGAGCTGTTTTTT.

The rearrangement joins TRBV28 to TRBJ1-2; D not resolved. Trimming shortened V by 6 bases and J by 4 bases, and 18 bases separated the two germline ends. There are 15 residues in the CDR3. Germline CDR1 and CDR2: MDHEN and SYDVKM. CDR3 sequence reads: CASRTTGVRVYGYTF. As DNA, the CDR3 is TGTGCCAGCAGAACCACCGGGGTTCGGGTCTATGGCTACACCTTC.

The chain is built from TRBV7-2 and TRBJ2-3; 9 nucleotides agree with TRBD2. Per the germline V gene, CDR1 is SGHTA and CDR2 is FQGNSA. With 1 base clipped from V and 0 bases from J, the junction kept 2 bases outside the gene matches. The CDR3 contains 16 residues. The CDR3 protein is CASSLVGLASTDTQYF. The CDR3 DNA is TGTGCCAGCAGCTTAGTTGGACTAGCGAGCACAGATACGCAGTATTTT. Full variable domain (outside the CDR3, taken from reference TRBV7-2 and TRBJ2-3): GAGVSQSPSNKVTEKGKDVELRCDPISGHTALYWYRQSLGQGLEFLIYFQGNSAPDKSGLPSDRFSAERTGGSVSTLTIQRTQQEDSAVYLCASSLVGLASTDTQYFGPGTRLTVL.

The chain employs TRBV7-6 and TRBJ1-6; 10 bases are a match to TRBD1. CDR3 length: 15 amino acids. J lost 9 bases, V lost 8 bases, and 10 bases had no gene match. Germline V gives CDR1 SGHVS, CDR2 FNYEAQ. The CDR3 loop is CASEQGGQGSSPLHF. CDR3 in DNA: TGTGCCAGCGAACAAGGGGGACAGGGGAGTTCACCCCTCCACTTT.

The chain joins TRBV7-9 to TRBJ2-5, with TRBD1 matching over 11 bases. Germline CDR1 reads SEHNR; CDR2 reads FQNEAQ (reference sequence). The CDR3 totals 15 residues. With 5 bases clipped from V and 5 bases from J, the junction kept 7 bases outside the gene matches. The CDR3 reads CASSMRTGGKETQYF. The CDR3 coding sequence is TGTGCCAGCAGCATGAGGACAGGGGGCAAGGAGACCCAGTACTTC.

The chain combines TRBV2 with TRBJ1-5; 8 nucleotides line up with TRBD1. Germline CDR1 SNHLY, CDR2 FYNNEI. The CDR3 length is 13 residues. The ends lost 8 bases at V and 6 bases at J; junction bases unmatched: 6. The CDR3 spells CASETGVGQPQHF. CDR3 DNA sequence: TGTGCCAGCGAGACAGGGGTGGGTCAGCCCCAGCATTTT.

The CDR3, as DNA: TGTGCCAGCAGTTCAAAAATCGACAGGGCACCCCTCCACTTT. It encodes CASSSKIDRAPLHF. V and J are TRBV6-5 and TRBJ1-6, with TRBD1 identical over 7 bases. Germline V gene data show CDR1 as MNHEY and CDR2 as SVGAGI. The ends lost 4 bases at V and 11 bases at J; junction bases unmatched: 8. There are 14 residues in the CDR3.

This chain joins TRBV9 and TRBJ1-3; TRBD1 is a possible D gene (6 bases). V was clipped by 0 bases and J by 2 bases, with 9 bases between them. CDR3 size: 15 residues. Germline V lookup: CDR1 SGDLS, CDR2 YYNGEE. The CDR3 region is CASSVAGDAGNTIYF. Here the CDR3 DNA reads TGTGCCAGCAGCGTAGCAGGGGATGCTGGAAACACCATATATTTT.